Given below is one T cell receptor (beta chain) in context. The antigen remains undetermined. The sample comes from a study of OX40 agonist ivuxolimab in advanced cancers. Overall study context: There were three patients with partial responses, one having hepatocellular carcinoma and two cutaneous melanoma. Whole-study results and caveats: Expanded clones tended on average to be more numerous among CD8+ T cells than CD4+.

The assay was immunoSEQ multiplex PCR, and TCRdb's table has in-frame clones only and misses some. This sample has 50,000 to 60,000 clones; approximately 84% occur once, and the top ten carry roughly an eighth. Germline V gives CDR1 ENHRY, CDR2 SYGVKD. The CDR3 is 13 residues long. Trimming took off 3 bases at V and 2 bases at J, with 7 bases between the two ends. This chain joins TRBV10-3 and TRBJ1-1; D unresolved. Sequencing was performed on CD4+ or CD8+ T cells sorted from blood, taken in a trial of the OX40 agonist ivuxolimab. This clonotype was obtained from an adult with an advanced solid tumor such as melanoma, head and neck, liver or kidney cancer. For the CDR3, the DNA is TGTGCCATCAGTGAACAGATTAACACTGAAGCTTTCTTT. Its protein is CAISEQINTEAFF.